A single sample is the source of the 32 T cell receptor beta chains below, sequenced in a study of Graves' ophthalmopathy and Graves' hyperthyroidism. Using RNA transcripts, the TCR beta CDR3 regions were amplified. RT-PCR in the first round used HTBI primers; a second-round multiplex PCR followed. TCRdb passed the multiplex PCR reads through MiXCR, listing each CDR3 protein once. The sample holds about 220,000 distinct CDR3 sequences, about a fifth seen once. Material: peripheral blood. The source of these receptors is a woman in her 50s with Graves' ophthalmopathy.

V and J are TRBV30 and TRBJ2-7, with D perhaps TRBD1 or TRBD2 (5 bases each). Germline loops: CDR1 GTSNPN, CDR2 SVGIG (reference sequence). The germline V and J ends were trimmed by 4 bases and 5 bases, with 18 bases remaining between them. The CDR3 loop spans 14 amino acids. The CDR3 spells CAWMISGTLNEQYF. In nucleotides, the CDR3 is TGTGCCTGGATGATTTCGGGGACCTTGAACGAGCAGTACTTC.

This clonotype was counted at least ten times. V is TRBV5-1 and J is TRBJ1-2, with unresolved D. CDR3 length: 14 amino acids. Looked up from germline, CDR1 is SGHRS and CDR2 is YFSETQ. Trimming pared 2 bases from V and 1 base from J, leaving 9 bases between. CDR3 loop: CASSFDPLNYGYTF. As DNA, the CDR3 is TGCGCCAGCAGCTTTGACCCACTTAACTATGGCTACACCTTC.

This clonotype was found many times. The chain carries TRBV30 and TRBJ1-6; D not certain. V shed 4 bases and J shed 10 bases, with 14 bases lying between them. This CDR3 is 13 amino acids long. Germline V gene sequence: CDR1 GTSNPN, CDR2 SVGIG (reference sequence). Here the CDR3 reads CAWTEVSESPLHF. Here the CDR3 DNA reads TGTGCCTGGACGGAGGTCAGCGAGTCACCCCTCCACTTT. Together with reference TRBV30 and TRBJ1-6, the CDR3 gives the full variable domain: SQTIHQWPATLVQPVGSPLSLECTVEGTSNPNLYWYRQAAGRGLQLLFYSVGIGQISSEVPQNLSASRPQDRQFILSSKKLLLSDSGFYLCAWTEVSESPLHFGNGTRLTVT.

This clonotype has a count of ten or more. V usage is TRBV6-1 and J usage is TRBJ2-6, with 8 bases aligning to TRBD2. The CDR3 sequence is 18 residues long. CDR1 MNHNS and CDR2 SASEGT come from the germline V gene. The V and J ends lost 0 bases and 0 bases, in that order; junction bases with no gene match: 4. The CDR3: CASSEAAGGSSGANVLTF. The CDR3 nucleotides read TGTGCCAGCAGTGAAGCTGCGGGGGGAAGCTCTGGGGCCAACGTCCTGACTTTC.

The V and J genes are TRBV14 and TRBJ2-6; either TRBD1 or TRBD2 may supply D (5 bases each). V lost 2 bases and J 0 bases, leaving 14 bases between the germline ends. The germline V gene encodes CDR1 SGHDN and CDR2 FVKESK. CDR3 size: 18 residues. CDR3 coding DNA: TGTGCCAGCAGCCAACGGGGCCTCCTCTCCTCTGGGGCCAACGTCCTGACTTTC. Translation gives CASSQRGLLSSGANVLTF.

This clonotype was seen once. The chain is built from TRBV10-3 and TRBJ2-7; D gene ambiguous. The germline V gene encodes CDR1 ENHRY and CDR2 SYGVKD. The CDR3 loop spans 17 amino acids. Trimming left V 0 bases short and J 2 bases short, with 17 bases between. CDR3 sequence reads: CAISESLGKGSTYEQYF. The CDR3 DNA reads as TGTGCCATCAGTGAGTCCCTGGGGAAGGGATCCACCTACGAGCAGTACTTC.

The sample holds many counts of this clonotype. The V and J genes are TRBV6-1 and TRBJ2-7; D tentatively reads TRBD1 or TRBD2 (6 bases each). V was cut by 2 bases and J by 0 bases, with 14 bases left in between. CDR3 length: 16 amino acids. Germline loops: CDR1 MNHNS, CDR2 SASEGT. CDR3 loop: CASSERLGGSSYEQYF. DNA for the CDR3: TGTGCCAGCAGTGAAAGACTAGGGGGAAGCTCCTACGAGCAGTACTTC.

This clonotype was seen a single time. This rearrangement joins TRBV9 to TRBJ2-2; TRBD2 is a possible D gene (6 bases). V lost 3 bases, J lost 6 bases, and 9 bases lay in between. Germline loops: CDR1 SGDLS, CDR2 YYNGEE. CDR3 length equals 13 residues. The CDR3 region is CASSEGLPGELFF. CDR3 in DNA: TGTGCCAGCAGCGAGGGACTGCCCGGGGAGCTGTTTTTT.

This clonotype turned up a few times. A much larger clonotype is one base distant, so this may be a read error. This chain uses TRBV7-8 with TRBJ1-1; D is possibly TRBD1 (6 bases). The CDR3 spans 15 residues. CDR1 is SGHVS, CDR2 FQNEAQ, per germline. The germline V and J ends were trimmed by 0 bases and 6 bases, with 14 bases remaining between them. The CDR3 DNA is TGTGCCAGCAGCTTAGCGGGCCCGGGGGGCGCTGAAGCTTTCTTT. Protein product: CASSLAGPGGAEAFF.

This clonotype was seen a handful of times. CDR3 bases: TGTGCCAGCAGTTACCGGCCGTGTAGTTACAGGGACACCACTGAAGCTTTCTTT. Translated: CASSYRPCSYRDTTEAFF. The chain has TRBV6-8 and TRBJ1-1; the D gene is possibly TRBD1 (6 bases). V lost 2 bases to trimming and J lost 4 bases, with 23 bases between them. The CDR3 is 18 residues long. The germline V gene has CDR1 MNHGY and CDR2 SAAAGT.

This clonotype was detected ten times or more. The genes are TRBV12-3 or TRBV12-4 and TRBJ2-4; D is possibly TRBD1 (6 bases). V lost 3 bases to trimming and J lost 1 base, with 13 bases between them. The CDR3 has 16 residues. CDR3 DNA: TGTGCCAGCAGTTTTCAGGGGAAGGAGGCCAAAAACATTCAGTACTTC. It is translated as CASSFQGKEAKNIQYF.

V usage is TRBV6-1 and J usage is TRBJ1-1; 9 positions match TRBD1. CDR1 is MNHNS and CDR2 is SASEGT in the germline V gene. CDR3 size: 14 residues. The ends lost 5 bases at V and 7 bases at J; junction bases unmatched: 8. The CDR3 DNA reads as TGTGCCAGCAGTCCGAGGACAGGGGACGTTGAAGCTTTCTTT. Its protein product is CASSPRTGDVEAFF.

This clonotype was counted ten times or more. The rearrangement links TRBV24-1 to TRBJ2-2; the D gene is possibly TRBD1 (6 bases). Trimming shortened V by 2 bases and J by 3 bases, and 9 bases separated the two germline ends. Germline-derived CDR1 and CDR2 are KGHDR and SFDVKD. CDR3 length: 15 amino acids. The CDR3 protein is CATSDWGRDTGELFF. CDR3 DNA sequence: TGTGCCACCAGTGATTGGGGGCGCGACACCGGGGAGCTGTTTTTT.

This clonotype has just a few counts. The chain has TRBV30 and TRBJ1-2; no reliable D call. Germline lookup yields CDR1 GTSNPN and CDR2 SVGIG (reference sequence). V was cut by 1 base and J by 7 bases, with 7 bases left in between. The CDR3 loop spans 11 amino acids. The CDR3 DNA is TGTGCCTGGAGTGGGAGACTTGGCTACACCTTC. Protein sequence: CAWSGRLGYTF.

The chain carries TRBV6-5 and TRBJ1-1; TRBD1 aligns across 7 bases. Germline loops: CDR1 MNHEY, CDR2 SVGAGI. With 2 bases clipped from V and 3 bases from J, the junction kept 3 bases outside the gene matches. The CDR3 runs to 14 residues. The CDR3 here is CASSYPGTDTEAFF. CDR3 nucleotide sequence: TGTGCCAGCAGTTACCCCGGGACAGACACTGAAGCTTTCTTT.

This clonotype was seen repeatedly, ten times or more. The V and J genes are TRBV5-1 and TRBJ1-1; D is unclear. CDR3 length: 14 amino acids. Deletions cut 5 bases from V and 0 bases from J, with 11 bases between. The germline gives CDR1 SGHRS, CDR2 YFSETQ. CDR3 in amino acids: CASSQTSMNTEAFF. The CDR3 nucleotides are TGCGCCAGCAGTCAGACCTCCATGAACACTGAAGCTTTCTTT.

This clonotype was found a few times. The genes are TRBV2 and TRBJ2-5; possibly TRBD1 for D (6 bases). Deletions cut 6 bases from V and 3 bases from J, with 14 bases between. There are 14 residues in the CDR3. Germline CDR1 SNHLY, CDR2 FYNNEI. The CDR3 sequence: CASRLRDIEETQYF. The CDR3 DNA is TGTGCCAGCAGGCTAAGGGACATTGAAGAGACCCAGTACTTC. The full variable domain, its missing parts supplied by reference TRBV2 and TRBJ2-5, is EPEVTQTPSHQVTQMGQEVILRCVPISNHLYFYWYRQILGQKVEFLVSFYNNEISEKSEIFDDQFSVERPDGSNFTLKIRSTKLEDSAMYFCASRLRDIEETQYFGPGTRLLVL.

The V call is TRBV30, the J call TRBJ2-2; TRBD1 matches 9 bases. The CDR3 sequence is 18 residues long. CDR1 is GTSNPN, CDR2 SVGIG, per germline (reference sequence). After removal of 2 bases from V and 2 bases from J, the junction contained 12 bases not matched to a gene. CDR3 sequence (DNA): TGTGCCTGGAGTCAAGGGACAGGGTTTCATATCAACACCGGGGAGCTGTTTTTT. Its protein is CAWSQGTGFHINTGELFF.

The chain recombines TRBV29-1 with TRBJ1-2, with D maybe TRBD1 (5 bases). This CDR3 has 13 amino acids. V lost 2 bases and J 7 bases, leaving 14 bases between the germline ends. Germline loops: CDR1 SQVTM, CDR2 ANQGSEA. The CDR3, as DNA: TGCAGCGTTGAAAGCAGGGTGATCCCTGGCTACACCTTC. Encoded protein: CSVESRVIPGYTF. Full variable domain (missing parts from reference TRBV29-1 and TRBJ1-2): SAVISQKPSRDICQRGTSLTIQCQVDSQVTMMFWYRQQPGQSLTLIATANQGSEATYESGFVIDKFPISRPNLTFSTLTVSNMSPEDSSIYLCSVESRVIPGYTFGSGTRLTVV.

This clonotype has a count of ten or more. This chain joins TRBV3-1 and TRBJ1-1; D is undetermined. Trimming pared 4 bases from V and 5 bases from J, leaving 14 bases between. Germline-derived CDR1 and CDR2 are LGHDT and YNNKEL (reference sequence). The length of the CDR3 is 14 residues. This CDR3 reads CASSPLGRATEAFF. The CDR3 nucleotides read TGTGCCAGCAGCCCCTTAGGGAGGGCGACTGAAGCTTTCTTT.

This clonotype appeared many times. The chain uses TRBV6-1 and TRBJ2-5; D gene unclear. The CDR3 totals 12 residues. V was cut by 8 bases and J by 7 bases, with 14 bases left in between. Germline CDR1 is MNHNS and CDR2 is SASEGT. CDR3 coding DNA: TGTGCCAGCGTCGGGTTGTACGCGACCCAGTACTTC. It specifies CASVGLYATQYF.

This clonotype was picked up many times. The rearrangement links TRBV29-1 to TRBJ1-1, with D possibly being TRBD1 (6 bases). The CDR3 spans 12 residues. Between the trimmed V and J ends, which lost 7 bases and 7 bases, there was a span of 16 bases. Germline V lookup: CDR1 SQVTM, CDR2 ANQGSEA. The CDR3 is CSALQQGNEAFF. Here the CDR3 DNA reads TGCAGCGCGCTTCAACAGGGCAATGAAGCTTTCTTT.

Only a few counts were recorded for this clonotype. The chain has TRBV30 and TRBJ1-2; the D is unclear. The germline V gene encodes CDR1 GTSNPN and CDR2 SVGIG (reference sequence). The ends were cut back, 1 base at V and 7 bases at J, with 4 bases in the middle. The CDR3 totals 10 residues. This CDR3 reads CAWSAPGYTF. CDR3 sequence (DNA): TGTGCCTGGAGTGCACCTGGCTACACCTTC. The whole variable domain, filled in from reference TRBV30 and TRBJ1-2, reads SQTIHQWPATLVQPVGSPLSLECTVEGTSNPNLYWYRQAAGRGLQLLFYSVGIGQISSEVPQNLSASRPQDRQFILSSKKLLLSDSGFYLCAWSAPGYTFGSGTRLTVV.

This clonotype was counted at least ten times. J is TRBJ2-7 and V is TRBV2; TRBD2 might be the D (5 bases). With 7 bases removed from V and 4 bases from J, the gap between germline ends came to 14 bases. The CDR3 has 13 amino acids. The V gene's germline CDR1 is SNHLY and CDR2 FYNNEI. CDR3: CASIERVLYEQYF. Here the CDR3 DNA reads TGTGCCAGCATCGAGAGGGTTCTTTACGAGCAGTACTTC. Variable domain in full (rest from reference TRBV2 and TRBJ2-7): EPEVTQTPSHQVTQMGQEVILRCVPISNHLYFYWYRQILGQKVEFLVSFYNNEISEKSEIFDDQFSVERPDGSNFTLKIRSTKLEDSAMYFCASIERVLYEQYFGPGTRLTVT.

This clonotype showed up many times. The chain links TRBV7-8 to TRBJ1-1; no clear D gene. This CDR3 has 14 residues. CDR1 and CDR2 (germline): SGHVS, FQNEAQ. V lost 5 bases, J lost 4 bases, and 14 bases lay in between. The CDR3 region is CASSELSGTTEAFF. In DNA, the CDR3 is TGTGCCAGCAGCGAGCTGTCAGGAACCACTGAAGCTTTCTTT. Together with reference TRBV7-8 and TRBJ1-1, the CDR3 gives the full variable domain: GAGVSQSPRYKVAKRGQDVALRCDPISGHVSLFWYQQALGQGPEFLTYFQNEAQLDKSGLPSDRFFAERPEGSVSTLKIQRTQQEDSAVYLCASSELSGTTEAFFGQGTRLTVV.

The chain carries TRBV6-2 or TRBV6-3 and TRBJ2-7, with D perhaps being TRBD1 or TRBD2 (5 bases each). Germline loops: CDR1 MNHEY, CDR2 SVGEGT. V was trimmed by 2 bases and J by 7 bases, leaving 12 bases between them. The CDR3 covers 13 residues. The CDR3 DNA is TGTGCCAGCAGTTACGAAGTCGAGGGGGAGCAGTACTTC. Protein sequence: CASSYEVEGEQYF.

This clonotype was counted ten times or more. V gene TRBV5-1 combines with J gene TRBJ2-7, with TRBD1 matching over 7 bases. The length of the CDR3 is 14 residues. Germline CDR1 SGHRS, CDR2 YFSETQ. With 3 bases clipped from V and 0 bases from J, the junction kept 3 bases outside the gene matches. The CDR3 DNA sequence: TGCGCCAGCAGCTCGACAGGGACCTCCTACGAGCAGTACTTC. It yields the protein CASSSTGTSYEQYF.

This sequence joins TRBV12-3 or TRBV12-4 and TRBJ1-2, with 9 bases that match TRBD1. CDR3 size: 16 residues. V gave up 7 bases and J gave up 8 bases; unmatched junction bases: 17. The CDR3 DNA follows: TGTGCCAGCAACCAGGACAGGGGATCGAACGGGAAAGGCTACACCTTC. It encodes CASNQDRGSNGKGYTF.

In this sample, this clonotype turned up many times. The chain joins TRBV2 to TRBJ1-5, with D perhaps matching TRBD1 (6 bases). Trimming took off 7 bases at V and 6 bases at J, with 16 bases between the two ends. Per germline, CDR1 SNHLY and CDR2 FYNNEI. This CDR3 spans 14 amino acids. The CDR3 nucleotides are TGTGCCAGCACCCAAGGGGGGGCGCGTCAGCCCCAGCATTTT. This encodes CASTQGGARQPQHF. Using reference TRBV2 and TRBJ1-5 for the parts outside the CDR3, the full variable domain is EPEVTQTPSHQVTQMGQEVILRCVPISNHLYFYWYRQILGQKVEFLVSFYNNEISEKSEIFDDQFSVERPDGSNFTLKIRSTKLEDSAMYFCASTQGGARQPQHFGDGTRLSIL.

This clonotype was seen ten or more times. This chain uses TRBV5-1 with TRBJ1-2, with 8 bases identical to TRBD1. CDR1 is SGHRS and CDR2 is YFSETQ in the germline V gene. The CDR3 loop spans 14 amino acids. The J segment lost 6 bases and the V segment lost 3 bases, leaving 7 bases of the junction unmatched. The CDR3 DNA reads as TGCGCCAGCAGCTCCGACAGGGGCCAAGATGGCTACACCTTC. Its protein is CASSSDRGQDGYTF.

This rearrangement joins TRBV29-1 to TRBJ2-1; no reliable D call. The V gene lost 5 bases and the J gene lost 0 bases, with 11 bases spanning the gap. The germline gives CDR1 SQVTM, CDR2 ANQGSEA. This CDR3 has 14 amino acids. In DNA, the CDR3 is TGCAGCGTTACCCTCCGGAGCTCCTACAATGAGCAGTTCTTC. Its translation: CSVTLRSSYNEQFF.

This clonotype occurred many times. The V call is TRBV2, the J call TRBJ1-5; possibly TRBD1 for D (5 bases). The germline V gene has CDR1 SNHLY and CDR2 FYNNEI. Trimming took 2 bases from V and 7 from J, leaving 12 bases between them. The length of the CDR3 is 14 residues. CDR3 in DNA: TGTGCCAGCAGTGAATCAGGGAGAGGCCAGCCCCAGCATTTT. Its translation: CASSESGRGQPQHF.